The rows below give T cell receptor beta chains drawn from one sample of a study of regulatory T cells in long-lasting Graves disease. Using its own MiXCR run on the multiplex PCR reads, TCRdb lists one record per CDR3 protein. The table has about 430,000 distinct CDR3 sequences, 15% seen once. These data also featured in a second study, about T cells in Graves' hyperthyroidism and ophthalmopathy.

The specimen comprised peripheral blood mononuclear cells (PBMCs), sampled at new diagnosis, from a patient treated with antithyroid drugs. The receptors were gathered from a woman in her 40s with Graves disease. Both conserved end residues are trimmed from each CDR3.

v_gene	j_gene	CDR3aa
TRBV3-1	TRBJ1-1	ASSQDRVPRWNTEAF
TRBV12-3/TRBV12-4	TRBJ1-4	ASSLVQYEKLF
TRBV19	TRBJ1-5	ASSPPSFEGIGNQPQH
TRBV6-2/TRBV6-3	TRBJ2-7	ASSYSRDYSYEQY
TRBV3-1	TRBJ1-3	ASSQSGGFRAGNTIY
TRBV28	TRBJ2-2	ASSFISLAHTGELF
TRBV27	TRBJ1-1	ASSPGQSRNTEAF
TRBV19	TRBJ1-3	ASSIRTNSGNTIY
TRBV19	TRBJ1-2	ASSYGGGGYT
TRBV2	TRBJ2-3	ADRGGGAFDTQY